This T cell receptor (beta chain) is drawn from a study of human T cells and chemical hapten exposure. Time point here: patch test 2, 6 weeks after DPC sensitization. Treatment here: therapeutic diphenylcyclopropenone sensitization with weekly scalp DPC. The study enrolled 18 to 70-year-old alopecia patients suitable for DPC. This clonotype appeared many times. The antigen remains unidentified. In the original analysis: Per sample, the median was 95,638 TCRs, with values from about 22,000 to 700,000. From the RACE reads, TCRdb called clonotypes with MiXCR, one entry per CDR3 protein. TCRdb's processing, not the authors', yielded these V and J calls. The table includes roughly 150,000 distinct CDR3 sequences, about 11% detected once. General study results and limits: Those TCRs sitting above 1 in 1000 frequency stayed the same with DPC sensitization.

V lost 0 bases to trimming and J lost 10 bases, with 10 bases between them. The CDR3 spans 13 residues. Germline CDR1 and CDR2: WSHSY and SAAADI. The source of this sequence is a woman aged 45-65 years with alopecia areata. Some clones in this sample may be carry-over from other donors' samples. The chain employs TRBV10-2 and TRBJ2-4; a weak D match, TRBD1 (5 bases). Material: whole blood, obtained in connection with sensitization to the hapten diphenylcyclopropenone (DPC). CDR3: CASSESGEWIQYF. CDR3 in DNA: TGCGCCAGCAGTGAGTCAGGGGAATGGATTCAGTACTTC.